A single sample is the source of the 24 T cell receptor beta chains below, sequenced in a study of response to subunit inactivated influenza vaccine. TCRdb called the RT-PCR reads again in MiXCR, with one record for every CDR3 protein. The profile shows more than 400,000 distinct CDR3 sequences, roughly 11% of them singletons. The specimen was PBMCs from blood, collected 45 days after vaccination. The receptors stem from a man aged 50 to 59 who received an inactivated influenza vaccine.

The sample holds a few counts of this clonotype. V and J are TRBV5-6 and TRBJ2-7; 7 nucleotides match TRBD1. Germline V gives CDR1 SGHDT, CDR2 YYEEEE. The junction had 8 bases not matched to a gene; V was cut back by 5 bases and J by 0 bases. The CDR3 has 15 amino acids. The CDR3 sequence: CASRSRGGVSYEQYF. Here the CDR3 DNA reads TGTGCCAGCAGGTCCAGAGGGGGCGTCTCCTACGAGCAGTACTTC.

This clonotype was seen more than once but under ten times. The chain recombines TRBV9 with TRBJ2-7, with 10 nucleotides matching TRBD1. Germline V lookup: CDR1 SGDLS, CDR2 YYNGEE. The CDR3 loop spans 15 amino acids. J lost 11 bases, V lost 0 bases, and 11 bases had no gene match. This CDR3 reads CASSVGGTGAESKYF. The DNA for the CDR3 is TGTGCCAGCAGCGTAGGAGGGACAGGGGCGGAGAGTAAGTACTTC.

This clonotype turned up a few times. The chain is built from TRBV4-1 and TRBJ1-2; TRBD1 aligns across 7 bases. Germline CDR1 is MGHRA and CDR2 is YSYEKL. The CDR3 has 15 amino acids. Trimming took 4 bases from V and 4 from J; bases not matched to a gene: 9. The CDR3 sequence is CASSLTGTDIYGYTF. The CDR3 nucleotides read TGCGCCAGCAGCCTCACCGGGACAGATATCTATGGCTACACCTTC.

The gene calls are TRBV9 and TRBJ2-5; D unresolved. Trimming left V 3 bases short and J 4 bases short, with 13 bases between. The V gene's germline CDR1 is SGDLS and CDR2 YYNGEE. This CDR3 is 14 amino acids long. The CDR3 loop is CASSGTGQLETQYF. DNA for the CDR3: TGTGCCAGCAGCGGAACGGGTCAGCTAGAGACCCAGTACTTC.

V and J are TRBV7-9 and TRBJ1-1; tentatively, D is TRBD1 (6 bases). With 1 base removed from V and 3 bases from J, the gap between germline ends came to 12 bases. The germline V gene encodes CDR1 SEHNR and CDR2 FQNEAQ (reference sequence). The CDR3 loop spans 15 amino acids. The DNA for the CDR3 is TGTGCCAGCAGCTTAGTCGGGACACAGGACACTGAAGCTTTCTTT. Amino acid sequence: CASSLVGTQDTEAFF.

The V gene is TRBV6-2 or TRBV6-3, the J gene TRBJ2-2; 12 nucleotides align to TRBD1. Losses at the gene ends were 4 bases for V and 5 bases for J; bases not matched to a gene: 17. CDR3 length equals 20 residues. Germline CDR1 and CDR2: MNHEY and SVGEGT. The CDR3, as DNA: TGTGCCAGCAGTTCACGGCCCTATGGGACAGGGGGCGTCGCGACCGGGGAGCTGTTTTTT. This gives the protein CASSSRPYGTGGVATGELFF.

This clonotype occurred a few times. This rearrangement joins TRBV7-2 to TRBJ2-7; D not resolved. Germline V lookup: CDR1 SGHTA, CDR2 FQGNSA. This CDR3 spans 14 amino acids. With 5 bases removed from V and 0 bases from J, the gap between germline ends came to 11 bases. The CDR3 coding sequence is TGTGCCAGCAGCAGGTATCAGTTCTCCTACGAGCAGTACTTC. Protein sequence: CASSRYQFSYEQYF.

This clonotype was counted a few times. At one of its ends the junction is not consistent with the germline gene, which may arise from a read error. This chain links TRBV12-3 or TRBV12-4 with TRBJ1-4; the D is unclear. The CDR3 covers 12 residues. CDR3 nucleotide sequence: TGTGCCAGCAGTTTTAATTCTTTTAGACCGGTTTTT. Translating gives CASSFNSFRPVF.

This clonotype was recorded a few times. The V call is TRBV7-9, the J call TRBJ2-7; D gene ambiguous. CDR3 length: 13 residues. Between the trimmed V and J ends, which lost 3 bases and 3 bases, there was a span of 9 bases. The germline gives CDR1 SEHNR, CDR2 FQNEAQ (reference sequence). CDR3 amino acids: CASSFLVDYEQYF. The CDR3 nucleotides are TGTGCCAGCAGCTTTTTAGTGGACTACGAGCAGTACTTC.

This clonotype was recorded a few times. The chain uses TRBV18 and TRBJ2-1; the match to TRBD1 covers 8 bases. Germline CDR1 KGHSH, CDR2 LQKENI. Trimming removed 2 bases from V and 0 bases from J; junction bases left unmatched: 3. This CDR3 spans 16 amino acids. CDR3 nucleotide sequence: TGTGCCAGCTCACCATCGGACAGGGACTCCTACAATGAGCAGTTCTTC. Amino acids: CASSPSDRDSYNEQFF.

The rearrangement links TRBV7-9 to TRBJ1-2; 9 bases map to TRBD1. The CDR3 sequence is 13 residues long. The V and J ends lost 11 bases and 4 bases, in that order; junction bases with no gene match: 8. The germline V gene has CDR1 SEHNR and CDR2 FQNEAQ (reference sequence). The CDR3 loop is CAAPGTGSYGYTF. In nucleotides, the CDR3 is TGTGCCGCCCCAGGGACAGGGTCCTATGGCTACACCTTC.

This clonotype occurred a few times. The gene calls are TRBV6-2 or TRBV6-3 and TRBJ2-7, with 11 bases fitting TRBD2. Germline-derived CDR1 and CDR2 are MNHEY and SVGEGT. V shed 6 bases and J 7 bases; nucleotides not matched to a gene: 5. The CDR3 runs to 13 residues. The DNA of the CDR3 is TGTGCCAGCAGACTAGCGGGAGAGCATGAGCAGTACTTC. This translates into CASRLAGEHEQYF.

This chain joins TRBV6-5 and TRBJ2-7; D remains unclear. Looked up from germline, CDR1 is MNHEY and CDR2 is SVGAGI. This CDR3 is 14 amino acids long. V lost 0 bases and J 2 bases, leaving 8 bases between the germline ends. CDR3: CASSYSPLTYEQYF. DNA for the CDR3: TGTGCCAGCAGTTACTCGCCGTTAACCTACGAGCAGTACTTC.

CDR3 DNA: TGCGCCAGCAGAGGACTCGTCGGGAGAGACCCCTACAATGAGCAGTTCTTC. Its protein product is CASRGLVGRDPYNEQFF. The rearrangement links TRBV10-2 to TRBJ2-1, with D possibly being TRBD2 (6 bases). CDR3 size: 17 residues. Germline V gene lookup returns CDR1 WSHSY and CDR2 SAAADI. V gave up 6 bases and J gave up 2 bases, with 20 bases separating them.

The J gene is TRBJ2-3, the V gene TRBV11-3, with 8 bases fitting TRBD1. The germline gives CDR1 SGHNT, CDR2 YENEEA. The CDR3 runs 13 residues. After removal of 6 bases from V and 4 bases from J, the junction contained 3 bases not matched to a gene. CDR3 sequence reads: CASSPGQADTQYF. CDR3 bases: TGTGCCAGCAGTCCGGGACAGGCAGATACGCAGTATTTT.

The chain uses TRBV20-1 and TRBJ2-1, with TRBD1 identical over 7 bases. The CDR3 spans 15 residues. Germline CDR1 reads DFQATT; CDR2 reads SNEGSKA (reference sequence). V lost 0 bases and J lost 7; bases outside the gene matches: 9. The CDR3 loop reads CSARDKDRLWNEQFF. DNA of the CDR3: TGCAGTGCTAGAGATAAGGACAGGCTCTGGAATGAGCAGTTCTTC.

The chain combines TRBV6-2 or TRBV6-3 with TRBJ2-1, with D possibly being TRBD1 (5 bases). CDR3 length equals 18 residues. CDR1 is MNHEY and CDR2 is SVGEGT in the germline V gene. V was cut by 5 bases and J by 0 bases, with 20 bases left in between. The DNA for the CDR3 is TGTGCCAGCAGTGACTGGGGCGCTTCGGCGAGCTCCTACAATGAGCAGTTCTTC. Translated: CASSDWGASASSYNEQFF.

In this sample, this clonotype turned up many times. This chain uses TRBV7-2 with TRBJ2-7, with D possibly called TRBD1 or TRBD2 (6 bases each). CDR1 is SGHTA and CDR2 is FQGNSA in the germline V gene. The CDR3 loop spans 17 amino acids. Trimming removed 5 bases at V and 2 bases at J, with 22 bases between. In DNA, the CDR3 is TGTGCCAGCAGCCTAGGGGGAGGCTCGCGCCGAACCTACGAGCAGTACTTC. Protein: CASSLGGGSRRTYEQYF.

This clonotype showed up just a few times. The chain is built from TRBV5-6 and TRBJ2-1, with 7 bases identical to TRBD2. After removal of 1 base from V and 5 bases from J, the junction contained 9 bases not matched to a gene. Looked up from germline, CDR1 is SGHDT and CDR2 is YYEEEE. The CDR3 sequence is 16 residues long. This CDR3 reads CASSLMWEGRNNEQFF. The CDR3 bases are TGTGCCAGCAGCTTGATGTGGGAGGGGCGGAACAATGAGCAGTTCTTC.

This clonotype was seen a handful of times. The J gene is TRBJ2-4, the V gene TRBV20-1, with D possibly matching TRBD2 (6 bases). The CDR3 has 14 residues. Germline-derived CDR1 and CDR2 are DFQATT and SNEGSKA (reference sequence). Trimming stripped 1 base from V and 7 bases from J, with 14 bases between. The CDR3 region is CSARAWGVENIQYF. The CDR3 DNA follows: TGCAGTGCTAGAGCTTGGGGGGTGGAGAACATTCAGTACTTC.

This sequence joins TRBV7-2 and TRBJ1-1; D gene uncertain. V lost 6 bases and J lost 1, with 12 bases in between. Germline V gene sequence: CDR1 SGHTA, CDR2 FQGNSA. This CDR3 comprises 14 residues. CDR3 sequence (DNA): TGTGCCAGCAGGGTACGGCTTGGGAACACTGAAGCTTTCTTT. Encoded protein: CASRVRLGNTEAFF. Looking up the rest from reference TRBV7-2 and TRBJ1-1 gives the full variable domain: GAGVSQSPSNKVTEKGKDVELRCDPISGHTALYWYRQSLGQGLEFLIYFQGNSAPDKSGLPSDRFSAERTGGSVSTLTIQRTQQEDSAVYLCASRVRLGNTEAFFGQGTRLTVV.

J is TRBJ2-1 and V is TRBV6-2 or TRBV6-3, with 12 bases identical to TRBD2. The CDR3 is 18 amino acids. Trimming removed 6 bases from V and 6 bases from J; junction bases left unmatched: 15. Looked up from germline, CDR1 is MNHEY and CDR2 is SVGEGT. The CDR3 nucleotides read TGTGCCAGCAGATTCCCGACTAGCGGGAGCCCCAACTCCAATGAGCAGTTCTTC. Translating gives CASRFPTSGSPNSNEQFF.

This clonotype was found a few times. V and J are TRBV6-5 and TRBJ2-7; D is perhaps TRBD1 (5 bases). Trimming removed 0 bases at V and 5 bases at J, with 17 bases between. This CDR3 spans 16 amino acids. Germline V gene sequence: CDR1 MNHEY, CDR2 SVGAGI. CDR3 region: CASSYSGLGSWNEQYF. For the CDR3, the DNA is TGTGCCAGCAGTTACTCGGGGCTGGGCAGCTGGAACGAGCAGTACTTC.

A note on this clonotype: A read error is likely here: a far larger clone is one base away. The rearrangement links TRBV5-1 to TRBJ2-5; unclear D gene. This CDR3 has 13 amino acids. The V gene's germline CDR1 is SGHRS and CDR2 YFSETQ. CDR3: CARSLSGQETQYF. CDR3 coding DNA: TGCGCCAGGAGCTTGTCCGGTCAAGAGACCCAGTACTTC. Together with reference TRBV5-1 and TRBJ2-5, the CDR3 gives the full variable domain: KAGVTQTPRYLIKTRGQQVTLSCSPISGHRSVSWYQQTPGQGLQFLFEYFSETQRNKGNFPGRFSGRQFSNSRSEMNVSTLELGDSALYLCARSLSGQETQYFGPGTRLLVL.